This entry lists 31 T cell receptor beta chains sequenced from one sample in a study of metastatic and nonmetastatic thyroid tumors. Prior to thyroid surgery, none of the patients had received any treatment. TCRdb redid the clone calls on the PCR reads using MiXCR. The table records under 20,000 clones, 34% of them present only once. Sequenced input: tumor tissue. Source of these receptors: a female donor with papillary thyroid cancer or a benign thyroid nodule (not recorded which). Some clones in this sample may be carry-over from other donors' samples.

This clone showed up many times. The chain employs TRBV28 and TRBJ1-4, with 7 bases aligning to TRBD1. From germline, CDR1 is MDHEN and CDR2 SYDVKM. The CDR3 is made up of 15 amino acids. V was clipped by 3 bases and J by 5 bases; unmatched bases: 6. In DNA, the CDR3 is TGTGCCAGCAGTTTCGGGAGGGGGCGGAATGAAAAACTGTTTTTT. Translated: CASSFGRGRNEKLFF.

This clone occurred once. In DNA, the CDR3 is TGTGCCAGCAGCCGTGCCCGGGGGGACCAAGAGACCCAGTACTTC. It encodes CASSRARGDQETQYF. The chain carries TRBV5-4 and TRBJ2-5, with 7 bases aligning to TRBD2. The CDR3 covers 15 residues. Germline CDR1 SGHNT, CDR2 YYREEE (reference sequence). V lost 4 bases to trimming and J lost 0 bases; unmatched junction nucleotides: 6.

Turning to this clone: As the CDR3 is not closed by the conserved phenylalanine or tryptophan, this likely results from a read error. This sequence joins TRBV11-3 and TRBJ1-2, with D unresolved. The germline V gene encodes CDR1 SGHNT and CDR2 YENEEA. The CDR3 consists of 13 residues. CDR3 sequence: CASSLGPNYVYTS. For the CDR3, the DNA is TGTGCCAGCAGCTTAGGTCCTAACTATGTCTACACCTCC.

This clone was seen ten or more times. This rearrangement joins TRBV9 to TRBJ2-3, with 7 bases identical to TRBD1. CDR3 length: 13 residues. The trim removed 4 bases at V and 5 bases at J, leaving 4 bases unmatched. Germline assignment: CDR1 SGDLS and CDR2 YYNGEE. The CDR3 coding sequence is TGTGCCAGCAGCTTCCGACAGGGAGATACGCAGTATTTT. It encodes CASSFRQGDTQYF.

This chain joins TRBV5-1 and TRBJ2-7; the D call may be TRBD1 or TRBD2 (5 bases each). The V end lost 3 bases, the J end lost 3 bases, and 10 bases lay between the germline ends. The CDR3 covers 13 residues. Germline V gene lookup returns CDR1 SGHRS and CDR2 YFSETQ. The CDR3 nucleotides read TGCGCCAGCAGCTCCGGGACCCACTACGAGCAGTACTTC. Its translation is CASSSGTHYEQYF.

As DNA, the CDR3 is TGTGCCAGCAGCGGCTGGGGCTCCGGGTATCTGTTTTTT. Protein: CASSGWGSGYLFF. The chain employs TRBV11-3 and TRBJ2-2, with a tentative D call TRBD1 (5 bases). This CDR3 spans 13 amino acids. V lost 5 bases and J 14 bases, leaving 18 bases between the germline ends. The V gene's germline CDR1 is SGHNT and CDR2 YENEEA.

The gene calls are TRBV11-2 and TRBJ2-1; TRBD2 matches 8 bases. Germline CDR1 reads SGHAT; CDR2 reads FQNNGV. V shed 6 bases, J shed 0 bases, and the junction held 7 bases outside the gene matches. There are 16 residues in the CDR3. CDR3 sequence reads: CASSDRGLGSYNEQFF. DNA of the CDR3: TGTGCCAGCAGTGACCGGGGACTAGGCTCCTACAATGAGCAGTTCTTC.

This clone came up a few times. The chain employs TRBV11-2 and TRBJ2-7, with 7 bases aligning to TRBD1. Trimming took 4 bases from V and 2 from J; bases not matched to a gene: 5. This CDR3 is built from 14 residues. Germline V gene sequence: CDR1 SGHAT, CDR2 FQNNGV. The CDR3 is CASSSTGRTYEQYF. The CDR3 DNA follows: TGTGCCAGCAGCTCGACAGGGAGAACCTACGAGCAGTACTTC.

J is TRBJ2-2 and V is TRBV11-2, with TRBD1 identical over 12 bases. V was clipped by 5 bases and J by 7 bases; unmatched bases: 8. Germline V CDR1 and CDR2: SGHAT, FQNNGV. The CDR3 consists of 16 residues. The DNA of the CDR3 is TGTGCCAGCAGCCGAGTCGGGACAGGGGGCAACGGGGAGCTGTTTTTT. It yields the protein CASSRVGTGGNGELFF.

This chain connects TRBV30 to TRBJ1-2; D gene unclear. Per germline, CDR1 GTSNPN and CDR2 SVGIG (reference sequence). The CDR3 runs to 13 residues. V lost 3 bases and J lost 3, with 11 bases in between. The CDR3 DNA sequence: TGTGCCTGGAGAATGAGGGTCGACTATGGCTACACCTTC. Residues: CAWRMRVDYGYTF.

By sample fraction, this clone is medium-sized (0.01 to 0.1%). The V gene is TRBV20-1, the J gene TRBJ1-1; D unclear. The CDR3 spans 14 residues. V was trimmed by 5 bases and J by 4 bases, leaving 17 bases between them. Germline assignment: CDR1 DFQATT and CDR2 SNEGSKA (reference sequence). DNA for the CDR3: TGCAGTGCTGCGCCTGTGATGGCGTTCACTGAAGCTTTCTTT. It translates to CSAAPVMAFTEAFF.

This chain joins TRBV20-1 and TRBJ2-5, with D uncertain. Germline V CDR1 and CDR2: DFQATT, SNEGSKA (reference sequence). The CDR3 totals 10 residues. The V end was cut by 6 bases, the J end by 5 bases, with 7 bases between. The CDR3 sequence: CSALLETQYF. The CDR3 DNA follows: TGCAGTGCCCTCCTCGAGACCCAGTACTTC.

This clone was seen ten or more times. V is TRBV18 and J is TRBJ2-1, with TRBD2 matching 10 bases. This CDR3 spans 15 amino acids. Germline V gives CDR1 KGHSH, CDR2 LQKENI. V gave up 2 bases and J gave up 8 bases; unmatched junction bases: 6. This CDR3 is CASSPGAGGPDEQFF. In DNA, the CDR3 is TGTGCCAGCTCACCAGGAGCGGGAGGGCCCGATGAGCAGTTCTTC.

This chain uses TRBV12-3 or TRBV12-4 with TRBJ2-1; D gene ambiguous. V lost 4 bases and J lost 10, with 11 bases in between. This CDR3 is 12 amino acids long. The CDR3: CASSSSFGEQFF. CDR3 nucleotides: TGTGCCAGCAGTTCCTCCTTCGGGGAGCAGTTCTTC.

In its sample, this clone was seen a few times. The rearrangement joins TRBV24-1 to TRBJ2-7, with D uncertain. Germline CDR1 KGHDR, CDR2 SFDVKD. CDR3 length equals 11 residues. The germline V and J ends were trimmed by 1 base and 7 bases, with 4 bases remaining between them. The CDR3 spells CATSDFGEQYF. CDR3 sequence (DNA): TGTGCCACCAGTGATTTCGGAGAGCAGTACTTC.

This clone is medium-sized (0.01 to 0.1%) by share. The CDR3, as DNA: TGTGCCAGCAGCTTAGGAGCGGGATTATACAATGAGCAGTTCTTC. This translates into CASSLGAGLYNEQFF. V usage is TRBV7-3 and J usage is TRBJ2-1; TRBD2 agrees at 7 bases. V shed 2 bases and J 4 bases; nucleotides not matched to a gene: 5. The CDR3 sequence is 15 residues long. Per germline, CDR1 SGHTA and CDR2 FQGTGA.

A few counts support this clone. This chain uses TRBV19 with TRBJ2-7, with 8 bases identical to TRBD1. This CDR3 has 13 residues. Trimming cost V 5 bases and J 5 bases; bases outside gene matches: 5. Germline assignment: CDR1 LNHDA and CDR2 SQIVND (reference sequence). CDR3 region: CASSWTGRHEQYF. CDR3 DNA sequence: TGTGCCAGTAGTTGGACAGGGCGGCACGAGCAGTACTTC. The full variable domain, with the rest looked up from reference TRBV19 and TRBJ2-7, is DGGITQSPKYLFRKEGQNVTLSCEQNLNHDAMYWYRQDPGQGLRLIYYSQIVNDFQKGDIAEGYSVSREKKESFPLTVTSAQKNPTAFYLCASSWTGRHEQYFGPGTRLTVT.

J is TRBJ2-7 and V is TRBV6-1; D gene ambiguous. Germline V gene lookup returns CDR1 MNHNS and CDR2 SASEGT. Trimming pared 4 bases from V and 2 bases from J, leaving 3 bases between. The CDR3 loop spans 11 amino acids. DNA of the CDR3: TGTGCCAGCAGTGGTCCCTACGAGCAGTACTTC. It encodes CASSGPYEQYF.

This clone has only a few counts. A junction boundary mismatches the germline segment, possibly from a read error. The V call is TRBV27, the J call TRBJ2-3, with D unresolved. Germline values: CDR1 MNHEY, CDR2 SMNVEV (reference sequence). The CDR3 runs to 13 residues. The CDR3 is CASSFPGTDTQYF. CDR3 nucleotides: TGTGCCAGCAGTTTCCCAGGCACAGATACACAGTATTTT.

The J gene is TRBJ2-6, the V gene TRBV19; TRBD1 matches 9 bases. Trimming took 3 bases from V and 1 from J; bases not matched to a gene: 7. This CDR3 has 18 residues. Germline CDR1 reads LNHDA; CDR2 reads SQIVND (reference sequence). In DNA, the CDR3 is TGTGCCAGTAGTATCATGGGACAGGGTGCTTCTGGGGCCAACGTCCTGACTTTC. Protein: CASSIMGQGASGANVLTF.

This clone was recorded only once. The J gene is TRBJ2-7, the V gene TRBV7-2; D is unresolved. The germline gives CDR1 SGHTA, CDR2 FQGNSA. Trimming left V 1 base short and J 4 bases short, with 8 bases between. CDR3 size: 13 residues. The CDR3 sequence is CASSLVIQYEQYF. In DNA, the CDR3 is TGTGCCAGCAGCTTAGTAATCCAATACGAGCAGTACTTC.

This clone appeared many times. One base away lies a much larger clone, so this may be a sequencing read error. The CDR3 loop reads CASTDASGSGTGELFF. CDR3 in DNA: TGTGCCAGCACCGACGCCTCGGGGAGCGGGACCGGGGAGCTGTTTTTT. This chain links TRBV7-3 with TRBJ2-2; perhaps TRBD2 as D (6 bases). Germline V gene data show CDR1 as SGHTA and CDR2 as FQGTGA. The CDR3 runs to 16 residues. Trimming took off 7 bases at V and 5 bases at J, with 20 bases between the two ends.

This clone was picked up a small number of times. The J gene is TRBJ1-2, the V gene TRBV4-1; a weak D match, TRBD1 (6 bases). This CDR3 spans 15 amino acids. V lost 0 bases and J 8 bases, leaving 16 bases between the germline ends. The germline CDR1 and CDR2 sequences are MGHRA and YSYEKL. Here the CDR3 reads CASSQDWGGAWGYTF. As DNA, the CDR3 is TGCGCCAGCAGCCAAGATTGGGGGGGGGCTTGGGGCTACACCTTC.

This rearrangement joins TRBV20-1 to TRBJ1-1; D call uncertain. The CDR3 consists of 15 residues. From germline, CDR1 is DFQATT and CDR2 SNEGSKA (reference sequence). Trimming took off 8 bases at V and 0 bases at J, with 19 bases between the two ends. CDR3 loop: CSSTDPLTVNTEAFF. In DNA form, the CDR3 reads TGCAGTTCTACAGACCCGCTGACGGTGAACACTGAAGCTTTCTTT.

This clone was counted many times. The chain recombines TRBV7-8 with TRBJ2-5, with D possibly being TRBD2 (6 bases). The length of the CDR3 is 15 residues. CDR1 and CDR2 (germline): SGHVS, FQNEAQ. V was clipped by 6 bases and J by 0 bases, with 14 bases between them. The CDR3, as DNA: TGTGCCAGCAGAGTAGCGGTTGGGAACCAAGAGACCCAGTACTTC. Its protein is CASRVAVGNQETQYF.

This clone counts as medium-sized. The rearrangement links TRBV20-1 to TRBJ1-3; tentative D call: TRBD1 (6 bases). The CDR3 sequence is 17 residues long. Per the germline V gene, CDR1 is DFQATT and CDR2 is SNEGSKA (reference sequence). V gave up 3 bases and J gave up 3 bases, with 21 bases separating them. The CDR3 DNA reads TGCAGTGCTAGTCCAACCGGGGGCGGGGGGTATGGAAACACCATATATTTT. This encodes CSASPTGGGGYGNTIYF.

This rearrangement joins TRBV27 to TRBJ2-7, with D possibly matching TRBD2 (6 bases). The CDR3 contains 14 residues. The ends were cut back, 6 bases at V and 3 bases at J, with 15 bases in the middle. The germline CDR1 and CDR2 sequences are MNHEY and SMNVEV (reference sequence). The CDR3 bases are TGTGCCAGCAGGCTGGGGGTGGGGGGCTACGAGCAGTACTTC. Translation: CASRLGVGGYEQYF.

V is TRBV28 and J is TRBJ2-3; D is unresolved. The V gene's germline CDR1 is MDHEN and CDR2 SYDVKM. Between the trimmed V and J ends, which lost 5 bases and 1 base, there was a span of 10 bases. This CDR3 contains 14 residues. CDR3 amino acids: CASSPVGGTDTQYF. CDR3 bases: TGTGCCAGCAGTCCCGTTGGGGGCACAGATACGCAGTATTTT.

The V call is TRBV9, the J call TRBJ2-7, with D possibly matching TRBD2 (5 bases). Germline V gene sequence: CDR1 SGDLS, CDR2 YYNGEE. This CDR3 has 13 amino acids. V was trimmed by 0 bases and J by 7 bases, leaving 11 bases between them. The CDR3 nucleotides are TGTGCCAGCAGCGTAGGGCTTACGGGGGAGCAGTACTTC. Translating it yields CASSVGLTGEQYF.

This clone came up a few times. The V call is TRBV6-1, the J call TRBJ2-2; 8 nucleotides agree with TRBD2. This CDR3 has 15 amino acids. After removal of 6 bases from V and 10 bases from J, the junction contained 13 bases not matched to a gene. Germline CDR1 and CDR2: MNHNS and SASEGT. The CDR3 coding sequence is TGTGCCAGCAGGAGGGGGGGTAGCGGGACAAAGGAGCTGTTTTTT. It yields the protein CASRRGGSGTKELFF.

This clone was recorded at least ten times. In DNA form, the CDR3 reads TGTGCCACCAGTGATGGTGGTTCTGTCTCTGGGGAGCTGTTTTTT. This encodes CATSDGGSVSGELFF. The chain employs TRBV24-1 and TRBJ2-2, with unresolved D. The CDR3 extends over 15 amino acids. Germline V gene lookup returns CDR1 KGHDR and CDR2 SFDVKD. Between the trimmed V and J ends, which lost 3 bases and 8 bases, there was a span of 15 bases.